This T cell receptor beta chain was captured by sequencing in a study of T cell changes during pregnancy in multiple sclerosis. The germline V gene encodes CDR1 PRHDT and CDR2 FYEKMQ (reference sequence). This CDR3 is built from 13 residues. Between the trimmed V and J ends, which lost 8 bases and 2 bases, there was a span of 13 bases. Assay: immunoSEQ multiplex PCR; the TCRdb copy retains only in-frame clones and omits some. The table includes about 45,000 clones, roughly nine tenths detected once. This TCR derives from a female donor with multiple sclerosis, enrolled in a pregnancy study. J is TRBJ2-7 and V is TRBV13, with D perhaps matching TRBD1 (6 bases). The source material was CD4+ T cells from peripheral blood mononuclear cells, sampled in the first trimester of pregnancy. This CDR3 is CASGQINPYEQYF. CDR3 DNA sequence: TGTGCCAGCGGACAGATAAATCCCTACGAGCAGTACTTC.